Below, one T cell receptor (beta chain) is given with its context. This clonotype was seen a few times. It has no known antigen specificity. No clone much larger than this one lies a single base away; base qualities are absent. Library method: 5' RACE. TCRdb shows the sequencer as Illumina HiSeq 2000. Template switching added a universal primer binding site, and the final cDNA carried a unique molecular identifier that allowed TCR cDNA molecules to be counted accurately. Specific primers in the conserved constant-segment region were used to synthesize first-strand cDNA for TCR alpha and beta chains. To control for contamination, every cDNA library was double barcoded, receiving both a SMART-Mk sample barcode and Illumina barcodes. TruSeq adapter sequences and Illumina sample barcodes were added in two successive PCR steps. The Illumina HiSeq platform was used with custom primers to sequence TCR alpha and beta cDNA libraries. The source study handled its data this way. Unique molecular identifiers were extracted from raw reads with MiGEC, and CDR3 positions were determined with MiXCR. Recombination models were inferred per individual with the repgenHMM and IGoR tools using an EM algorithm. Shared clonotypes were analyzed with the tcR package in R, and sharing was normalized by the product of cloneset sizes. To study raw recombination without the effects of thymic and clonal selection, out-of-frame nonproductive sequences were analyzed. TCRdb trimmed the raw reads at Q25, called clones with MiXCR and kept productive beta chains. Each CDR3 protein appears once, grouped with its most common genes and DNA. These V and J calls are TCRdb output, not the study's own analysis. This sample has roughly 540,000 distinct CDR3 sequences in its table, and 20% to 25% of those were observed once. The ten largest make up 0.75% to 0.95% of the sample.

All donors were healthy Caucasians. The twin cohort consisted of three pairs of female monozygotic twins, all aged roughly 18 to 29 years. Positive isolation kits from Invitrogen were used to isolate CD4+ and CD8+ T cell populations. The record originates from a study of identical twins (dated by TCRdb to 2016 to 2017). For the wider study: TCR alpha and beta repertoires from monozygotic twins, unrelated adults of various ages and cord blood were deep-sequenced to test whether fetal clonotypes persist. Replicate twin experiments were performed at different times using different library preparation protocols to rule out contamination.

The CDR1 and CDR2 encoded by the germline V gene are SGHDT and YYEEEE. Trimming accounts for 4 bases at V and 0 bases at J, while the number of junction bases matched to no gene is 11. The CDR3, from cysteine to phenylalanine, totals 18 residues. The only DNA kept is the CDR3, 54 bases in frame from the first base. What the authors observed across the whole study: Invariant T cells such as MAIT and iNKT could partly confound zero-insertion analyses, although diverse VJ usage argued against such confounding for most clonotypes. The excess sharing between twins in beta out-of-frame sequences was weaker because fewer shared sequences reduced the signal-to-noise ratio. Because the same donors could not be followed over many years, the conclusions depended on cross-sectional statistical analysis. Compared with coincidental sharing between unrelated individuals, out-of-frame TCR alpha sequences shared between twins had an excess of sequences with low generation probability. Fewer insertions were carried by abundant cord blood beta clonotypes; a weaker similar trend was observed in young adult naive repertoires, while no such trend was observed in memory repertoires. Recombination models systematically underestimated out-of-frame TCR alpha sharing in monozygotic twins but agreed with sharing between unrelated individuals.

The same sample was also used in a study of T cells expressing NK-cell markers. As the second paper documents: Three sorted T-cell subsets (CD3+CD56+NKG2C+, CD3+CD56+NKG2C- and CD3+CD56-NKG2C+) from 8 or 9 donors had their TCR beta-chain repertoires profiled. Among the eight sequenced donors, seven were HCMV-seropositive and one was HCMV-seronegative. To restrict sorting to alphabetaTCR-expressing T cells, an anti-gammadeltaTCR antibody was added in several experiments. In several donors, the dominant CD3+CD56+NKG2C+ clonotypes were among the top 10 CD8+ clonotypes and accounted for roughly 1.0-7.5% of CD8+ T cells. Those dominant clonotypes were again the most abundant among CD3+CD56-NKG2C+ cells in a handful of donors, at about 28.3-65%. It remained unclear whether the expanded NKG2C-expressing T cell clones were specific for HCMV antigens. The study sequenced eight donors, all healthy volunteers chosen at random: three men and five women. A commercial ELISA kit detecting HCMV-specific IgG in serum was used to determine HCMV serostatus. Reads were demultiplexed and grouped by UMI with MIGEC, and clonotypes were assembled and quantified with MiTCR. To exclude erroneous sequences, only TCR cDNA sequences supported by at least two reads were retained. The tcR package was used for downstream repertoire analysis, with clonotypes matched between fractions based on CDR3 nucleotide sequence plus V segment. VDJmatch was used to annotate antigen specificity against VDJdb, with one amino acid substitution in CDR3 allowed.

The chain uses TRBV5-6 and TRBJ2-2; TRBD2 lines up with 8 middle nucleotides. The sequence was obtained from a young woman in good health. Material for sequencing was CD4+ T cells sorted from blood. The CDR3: CASSGWTSLTTNTGELFF. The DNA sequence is TGTGCCAGCAGCGGATGGACTAGCTTGACTACGAACACCGGGGAGCTGTTTTTT.